Listed below are T cell receptor beta chains from one sample, sequenced in a study of read filtering for tumor transcriptome and immune sequencing. TCRdb redid the calling of the reads with MiXCR, one entry per CDR3 protein. The repertoire holds 30,000 to 45,000 distinct CDR3 sequences, with around 15% as singletons. The sequenced material came from a population of CD138-negative cells sorted from bone marrow. These receptors came from a donor older than 35 with multiple myeloma. CDR3s include the opening cysteine and the closing phenylalanine or tryptophan. D genes are given only for firm matches. Rows may omit the clone size; those that give it use once, few, many or a size class.

cdr3_nt	cdr3_aa	clone_size	j_call	d_call	v_call
TGCAGTGCTAGAGCTGGGGGCAATGAGCAGTTCTTC	CSARAGGNEQFF	medium-sized	TRBJ2-1	NA	TRBV20-1
TGTGCCAGCAGTTTATTAGGGACCACAGCCTACGAGCAGTACTTC	CASSLLGTTAYEQYF	many	TRBJ2-7	NA	TRBV28
TGTGCCAGCATCCGGACTCAGGGTCGAGAATATAATGAGCAGTTCTTC	CASIRTQGREYNEQFF	medium-sized	TRBJ2-1	NA	TRBV27
TGTGCCAGCAGTGGCGTACGGGATGAAAAACTGTTTTTT	CASSGVRDEKLFF	many	TRBJ1-4	NA	TRBV7-9
TGCGCCAGCAGCGTTGGACAGGGGGCTGGTCAGCCCCAGCATTTT	CASSVGQGAGQPQHF	NA	TRBJ1-5	TRBD1	TRBV5-1
TGTGCCATTTCGACTAGCGGGGGGGCCAATGAGCAGTTCTTC	CAISTSGGANEQFF	many	TRBJ2-1	TRBD2	TRBV12-3/TRBV12-4
TGCGCCAGCAGTCCGGGTACGGGCTCTGGGGCCAACGTCCTGACTTTC	CASSPGTGSGANVLTF	NA	TRBJ2-6	NA	TRBV5-1
TGTGCCAGCAGCTTAGACAGGATCCCCTACGGGGAGCCGTTTTTT	CASSLDRIPYGEPFF	few	TRBJ2-2	NA	TRBV11-2
TGCAGCGGGCGCTCGGTAGATACGCAGTATTTT	CSGRSVDTQYF	many	TRBJ2-3	NA	TRBV29-1
TGTGCCAGGAGCTTAATCTCCGGTAATGAGCAGTTCTTC	CARSLISGNEQFF	NA	TRBJ2-1	NA	TRBV7-3
TGTGCCAGCAGCCAGGGGGCCGGCACAGATACGCAGTATTTT	CASSQGAGTDTQYF	many	TRBJ2-3	NA	TRBV14
TGCAGCGCCCTACCTCTGGGGGGGGGCCAGGAGACCCAGTACTTC	CSALPLGGGQETQYF	many	TRBJ2-5	NA	TRBV29-1
TGTGCCAGCGGACGACGGGAGTTTTACACCGGGGAGCTGTTTTTT	CASGRREFYTGELFF	NA	TRBJ2-2	NA	TRBV5-1
TGCAGTGCGCAGGGACAAAGCGGGTTTTACGAGCAGTACTTC	CSAQGQSGFYEQYF	many	TRBJ2-7	NA	TRBV20-1
TGCAGTGCTAGTAGGCCGGGGGGGGGCACAAAAGAGACCCAGTACTTC	CSASRPGGGTKETQYF	many	TRBJ2-5	TRBD2	TRBV20-1
TGCGCCAGCAGTCAATCGCCGGTTGAGGGGCAGGGGAGAGAGACCCAGTACTTC	CASSQSPVEGQGRETQYF	NA	TRBJ2-5	NA	TRBV23-1
TGTGCCAGCAGCTTGGAAGGGACTAGCGGGAGGTACGAGCAGTACTTC	CASSLEGTSGRYEQYF	many	TRBJ2-7	TRBD2	TRBV7-6
NA	CASSPADFRGPYEQYF	few	TRBJ2-7	NA	TRBV28
TGTGCCAGCACCAATTCTGCTAGCGGGAGAGGGGAGCTGTTTTTT	CASTNSASGRGELFF	many	TRBJ2-2	TRBD2	TRBV2
TGTGCCAGCAGCCAAAGACCGCCAAGTGTTGGCACTGAAGCTTTCTTT	CASSQRPPSVGTEAFF	many	TRBJ1-1	NA	TRBV3-1
TGTGCCAGCAGCTTCTCGAAGGGGGACACTGAAGCTTTCTTT	CASSFSKGDTEAFF	many	TRBJ1-1	NA	TRBV11-2
TGTGCCAGCAAGGATTTTGGAGGGACAGAGACCCAGTACTTC	CASKDFGGTETQYF	many	TRBJ2-5	NA	TRBV5-6
TGTGCCTGGAGTGGTGTGGAAGCAGGCGAAAAACTGTTTTTT	CAWSGVEAGEKLFF	many	TRBJ1-4	NA	TRBV30
TGTGCCACCAGCAGACCCCCAGCCTTGAACGAGCAGTACTTC	CATSRPPALNEQYF	many	TRBJ2-7	NA	TRBV15
TGTGCCAGCCCCCGGACAGAGGCAGGCGGGGAGCTGTTTTTT	CASPRTEAGGELFF	NA	TRBJ2-2	NA	TRBV3-1
TGTGCCACCAGCAGTCCGACAGGAGCGAACACTGAAGCTTTCTTT	CATSSPTGANTEAFF	many	TRBJ1-1	NA	TRBV15
TGTGCCAGCAGTCGAGGGGCCCAAGAGACCCAGTACTTC	CASSRGAQETQYF	many	TRBJ2-5	NA	TRBV11-3
TGTGCCAGCTCTCAAGAGGGGGATGAGCAGTTCTTC	CASSQEGDEQFF	medium-sized	TRBJ2-1	NA	TRBV18
TGCAGTGCTAGAGAAAAGGGGCAGTACGAGCAGCACTTC	CSAREKGQYEQHF	few	TRBJ2-7	NA	TRBV20-1
TGTGCCATCGGGGCTAGCGGTTACGATACGCAGTATTTT	CAIGASGYDTQYF	NA	TRBJ2-3	TRBD2	TRBV7-9
TGTGCCAGCAGCCAAGTTAGCGGGGGGATTTCAGATACGCAGTATTTT	CASSQVSGGISDTQYF	many	TRBJ2-3	TRBD2	TRBV3-1
TGCAGTGCCCTCCGCCTCAGGGGGAAAGAGACCCAGTACTTC	CSALRLRGKETQYF	medium-sized	TRBJ2-5	TRBD1	TRBV20-1
TGTGCCAGTAGTATGAGAGGGACAGGCAATCAGCCCCAGCGTTTT	CASSMRGTGNQPQRF	NA	TRBJ1-5	TRBD1	TRBV19
TGCAGTGCTAGAGCGCCATCACTAGCGGGAGGGCCTTCCGAGCAGTACTTC	CSARAPSLAGGPSEQYF	many	TRBJ2-7	TRBD2	TRBV20-1
TGTGCCAGCAGTCCCATGGGACAGCCGAACACTGAAGCTTTCTTT	CASSPMGQPNTEAFF	few	TRBJ1-1	TRBD1	TRBV12-3/TRBV12-4
TGCGCCAGCAGCTCTGGACCGAGGAGCGAGCAGTACTTC	CASSSGPRSEQYF	NA	TRBJ2-7	NA	TRBV5-1
TGCAGCGCCAGACAGGGTGGCACAGATACGCAGTATTTT	CSARQGGTDTQYF	medium-sized	TRBJ2-3	TRBD1	TRBV29-1
TGTGCCAGCAGCTTGGGTATAACCGGGGAGCTGTTTTTT	CASSLGITGELFF	many	TRBJ2-2	NA	TRBV5-5
TGTGCCAGCAGCCAAGCTCTAGCGGGAGTTCCTCGGAATGAGCAGTTCTTC	CASSQALAGVPRNEQFF	NA	TRBJ2-1	TRBD2	TRBV3-1
TGTGCCAGCAGCTTACCTACAGGTTCTGGCTACACCTTC	CASSLPTGSGYTF	NA	TRBJ1-2	NA	TRBV7-8
TGTGCCAGCAGCACCCGGGCCTCCCTGACTGAAGCTTTCTTT	CASSTRASLTEAFF	many	TRBJ1-1	NA	TRBV6-5
TGTGCCAGCAGTTCCTACGACAGAACCCAAGAGACCCAGTACTTC	CASSSYDRTQETQYF	many	TRBJ2-5	NA	TRBV12-3/TRBV12-4
TGTGCCAGCGGAGTTTCAAGAGCGACCCAGTACTTC	CASGVSRATQYF	many	TRBJ2-5	NA	TRBV7-9
TGTGCCAGCAGTCTTGGAGGCAGCTACGAGCAGTACTTC	CASSLGGSYEQYF	many	TRBJ2-7	NA	TRBV6-6
TGTGCCAGCAGCCCTAATGGGGGATGGGCTTTCTTT	CASSPNGGWAFF	many	TRBJ1-1	NA	TRBV7-6
TGCAGCGTGGAAGAGACCCAGTACTTC	CSVEETQYF	many	TRBJ2-5	NA	TRBV29-1
TGTGCCAGCAGCCGACCGGGATTCGAAGGCACTGAAGCTTTCTTT	CASSRPGFEGTEAFF	NA	TRBJ1-1	NA	TRBV7-9
TGTGCCAGCAGTTCCCGGGACAGGCTATTCCATCTGGGTGAGCAGTTCTTC	CASSSRDRLFHLGEQFF	many	TRBJ2-1	TRBD1	TRBV12-3/TRBV12-4
TGTGCCAGCAGTGAAGTAAGGCACCTCACCGGGGAGCTGTTTTTT	CASSEVRHLTGELFF	many	TRBJ2-2	NA	TRBV2
TGTGCCAGCAGTTTAATCAGGGGCGTTCGCAATCAGCCCCAGCATTTT	CASSLIRGVRNQPQHF	NA	TRBJ1-5	NA	TRBV28
TGTGCCAGCAGCCCACGGACCGTAAATTCACCCCTCCACTTT	CASSPRTVNSPLHF	many	TRBJ1-6	NA	TRBV14
TGCAGTGCTCGGTACAGAACCGGACAGGCCAATCAGCCCCAGCATTTT	CSARYRTGQANQPQHF	many	TRBJ1-5	TRBD1	TRBV20-1
TGTGCCAGCCAAAACCGCCCCAGGGGGCTGGACACCGAAGCTTTCTTT	CASQNRPRGLDTEAFF	many	TRBJ1-1	TRBD1	TRBV2
TGTGCCAGTACGAGGACCGCGGTTTATAGCAATCAGCCCCAGCATTTT	CASTRTAVYSNQPQHF	many	TRBJ1-5	NA	TRBV19
TGCGCCAGCAGCCAAGAAGGGGGACTCAATCAGCCCCGGCATTTT	CASSQEGGLNQPRHF	NA	TRBJ1-5	NA	TRBV4-1
TGTGCCAGCAGCTTAGACTCCAGCTCTGGGGCCAACGTCCTGACTTTC	CASSLDSSSGANVLTF	NA	TRBJ2-6	NA	TRBV5-4